A selection of T cell receptor beta chains follows, all from one sample in a study of identical twins. Via MiXCR, TCRdb re-called the 5' RACE reads, giving one row per CDR3 protein. The repertoire consists of 650,000 to 800,000 distinct CDR3 sequences, with under 9% occurring once and the leading ten covering around 0.98%. This same sample was also part of a study on yellow fever vaccine responses in identical twins.

What was sequenced was PBMCs. The receptors originated from a woman in her late teens or twenties in good health. Each CDR3 is given with its conserved first and last residue. The D gene is left open where the match is weak. The size of a clone is reported for some rows only, either as once, few or many, or as a class for expanded clones.

-	-	TRBV7-8	TRBJ2-7	CASSLMGSEEQYF	TGTGCCAGCAGCTTGATGGGTTCGGAAGAGCAGTACTTC
many	-	TRBV3-1	TRBJ2-3	CASSQRGSDTQYF	TGTGCCAGCAGCCAAAGGGGCTCAGATACGCAGTATTTT
few	TRBD2	TRBV20-1	TRBJ2-7	CSARALAGVTYEQYF	TGCAGTGCTAGAGCGCTAGCGGGGGTTACCTACGAGCAGTACTTC
few	-	TRBV28	TRBJ1-1	CASSLTAGPMNTEAFF	TGTGCCAGCAGTTTAACGGCAGGGCCTATGAACACTGAAGCTTTCTTT
few	-	TRBV29-1	TRBJ2-5	CSVSSRRARETQYF	TGCAGCGTTTCAAGCAGGAGAGCCAGGGAGACCCAGTACTTC
-	-	TRBV7-9	TRBJ2-3	CASRVPGPLHITQYF	TGTGCCAGCAGGGTACCGGGACCCCTTCACATTACGCAGTATTTT
-	-	TRBV20-1	TRBJ2-4	CSAREAGPIQYF	TGCAGTGCTAGAGAGGCAGGGCCCATTCAGTACTTC
many	TRBD2	TRBV6-5	TRBJ2-1	CASSYSSGRVNEQFF	TGTGCCAGCAGTTACTCAAGCGGGAGGGTCAATGAGCAGTTCTTC
-	TRBD2	TRBV10-2	TRBJ2-1	CASSDGSGRVGNEQFF	TGCGCCAGCAGTGATGGCAGCGGGAGGGTTGGGAATGAGCAGTTCTTC
-	TRBD2	TRBV2	TRBJ2-1	CASSESWASGGANEQFF	TGTGCCAGCAGTGAATCTTGGGCTAGCGGGGGGGCCAATGAGCAGTTCTTC
-	-	TRBV28	TRBJ2-7	CASTRVNEQYF	TGTGCCAGCACCCGAGTCAACGAGCAGTACTTC
many	TRBD2	TRBV20-1	TRBJ2-1	CSATDGGFREQFF	TGCAGTGCTACTGACGGGGGGTTCCGTGAGCAGTTCTTC
many	TRBD1	TRBV19	TRBJ2-1	CASSKDRVSPYNEQFF	TGTGCCAGTAGTAAAGACAGGGTTAGCCCCTACAATGAGCAGTTCTTC
-	TRBD2	TRBV5-1	TRBJ2-2	CASSLSNSGANTGELFF	TGCGCCAGCAGCTTGTCCAATAGCGGGGCGAACACCGGGGAGCTGTTTTTT